One sample yielded the 17 T cell receptor beta chains listed below, sequenced in a study of beta chain features in type 1 diabetes. Expressed TCRB transcripts got sequenced, as all isolated RNA was reverse transcribed. Clones were sequenced by immunoSEQ multiplex PCR, and TCRdb holds only the in-frame ones, with some missing. Among 400,000 to 450,000 clones listed, roughly 14% were seen once. Sequenced: naive CD4+ T cells from blood. The receptors here all came from a man aged 25 to 45 in good health.

This clone was seen more than once but under ten times. The chain links TRBV30 to TRBJ2-2; D remains ambiguous. Per the germline V gene, CDR1 is GTSNPN and CDR2 is SVGIG (reference sequence). The germline V and J ends were trimmed by 1 base and 7 bases, with 4 bases remaining between them. The CDR3 totals 11 residues. This CDR3 is CAWSGFGELFF. Written as DNA, the CDR3 is TGTGCCTGGAGTGGCTTCGGGGAGCTGTTTTTT.

The chain recombines TRBV7-2 with TRBJ1-1; D gene uncertain. V was clipped by 2 bases and J by 5 bases, with 15 bases between them. The CDR3 runs 15 residues. Germline V gives CDR1 SGHTA, CDR2 FQGNSA. CDR3 loop: CASSLNLGSLTEAFF. The CDR3 DNA is TGTGCCAGCAGCTTAAATCTGGGGTCGTTGACTGAAGCTTTCTTT.

V and J are TRBV5-1 and TRBJ2-7; D possibly corresponds to TRBD2 (5 bases). The V gene lost 0 bases and the J gene lost 2 bases, with 15 bases spanning the gap. Germline lookup yields CDR1 SGHRS and CDR2 YFSETQ. The CDR3 spans 16 residues. The CDR3 sequence: CASSLGVYDYPYEQYV. In nucleotides, the CDR3 is TGCGCCAGCAGCTTGGGAGTCTATGACTACCCCTACGAGCAGTACGTC.

This clone was recorded a few times. This chain uses TRBV28 with TRBJ1-5; D gene uncertain. Trimming cost V 5 bases and J 6 bases, with 5 bases left between them. Germline loops: CDR1 MDHEN, CDR2 SYDVKM. The CDR3 length is 11 residues. This chain's CDR3 is CASSQIQPQHF. The CDR3 nucleotides are TGTGCCAGCAGTCAAATTCAGCCCCAGCATTTT.

This clone was counted only a few times. V is TRBV7-9 and J is TRBJ1-2; 7 nucleotides match TRBD1. Looked up from germline, CDR1 is SEHNR and CDR2 is FQNEAQ (reference sequence). The trim removed 5 bases at V and 4 bases at J, leaving 4 bases unmatched. The CDR3 totals 13 residues. CDR3 sequence (DNA): TGTGCCAGCAGCCCAGGGGGTGGCTATGGCTACACCTTC. It translates to CASSPGGGYGYTF.

This clone has a handful of counts. The chain links TRBV7-2 to TRBJ1-2; no definite D call. The germline gives CDR1 SGHTA, CDR2 FQGNSA. V lost 1 base to trimming and J lost 8 bases, with 17 bases between them. The CDR3 totals 15 residues. The CDR3, as DNA: TGTGCCAGCAGCTTAGGTCGCGGTACGTCCATGGGCTACACCTTC. Encoded protein: CASSLGRGTSMGYTF.

This chain joins TRBV5-6 and TRBJ2-7, with 12 bases identical to TRBD2. The V and J ends lost 4 bases and 4 bases, in that order; junction bases with no gene match: 9. The germline V gene has CDR1 SGHDT and CDR2 YYEEEE. The CDR3 runs 16 residues. CDR3 in amino acids: CASSMLTSGRPYEQYV. CDR3 sequence (DNA): TGTGCCAGCAGCATGCTGACTAGCGGGAGACCTTACGAGCAGTACGTC.

The sample holds a few counts of this clone. CDR3: CASSRDIEETQYF. DNA of the CDR3: TGTGCCAGCAGCAGGGACATCGAAGAGACCCAGTACTTC. This chain links TRBV6-5 with TRBJ2-5, with D possibly being TRBD1 (6 bases). This CDR3 comprises 13 residues. Trimming left V 6 bases short and J 3 bases short, with 11 bases between. CDR1 is MNHEY and CDR2 is SVGAGI in the germline V gene.

In its sample, this clone was seen a few times. This chain connects TRBV7-8 to TRBJ2-5; no definite D call. The V end lost 5 bases, the J end lost 1 base, and 5 bases lay between the germline ends. Per the germline V gene, CDR1 is SGHVS and CDR2 is FQNEAQ. The length of the CDR3 is 12 residues. Here the CDR3 reads CASSRIQETQYF. CDR3 nucleotide sequence: TGTGCCAGCAGCAGGATCCAAGAGACCCAGTACTTC.

This clone has more than one count but fewer than ten. CDR3 loop: CASSVEASPTGELFF. CDR3 nucleotide sequence: TGTGCCAGCAGCGTAGAGGCCAGCCCCACCGGGGAGCTGTTTTTT. V gene TRBV9 combines with J gene TRBJ2-2; D gene unclear. Germline V gene data show CDR1 as SGDLS and CDR2 as YYNGEE. This CDR3 has 15 residues. The V and J ends lost 0 bases and 4 bases respectively, with 10 bases between them.

The gene calls are TRBV29-1 and TRBJ1-2, with a weak D call TRBD1 (5 bases). The CDR3 has 12 residues. Per germline, CDR1 SQVTM and CDR2 ANQGSEA. Trimming stripped 7 bases from V and 7 bases from J, with 16 bases between. The CDR3 nucleotides read TGCAGCGCCCACGACAGCGGGGGTGGCTACACCTTC. Its translation: CSAHDSGGGYTF.

This rearrangement joins TRBV5-6 to TRBJ2-7; D gene uncertain. The CDR3 extends over 15 amino acids. The V gene lost 6 bases and the J gene lost 5 bases, with 21 bases spanning the gap. Germline V CDR1 and CDR2: SGHDT, YYEEEE. The CDR3 sequence: CASKRGGAFSHEQYV. Written as DNA, the CDR3 is TGTGCCAGCAAGCGAGGCGGAGCCTTTTCCCACGAGCAGTACGTC.

This chain joins TRBV11-2 and TRBJ2-7; D gene uncertain. Trimming removed 4 bases from V and 6 bases from J, with 10 bases in between. The CDR3 length is 12 residues. CDR1 is SGHAT, CDR2 FQNNGV, per germline. CDR3 coding DNA: TGTGCCAGCAGCTCCTCCCTAGTCGAGCAGTACTTC. As protein: CASSSSLVEQYF.

This clone has a handful of counts. This chain uses TRBV6-5 with TRBJ1-1; D is uncertain. CDR3 length equals 13 residues. V lost 2 bases and J lost 5, with 9 bases in between. Germline lookup yields CDR1 MNHEY and CDR2 SVGAGI. The DNA of the CDR3 is TGTGCCAGCAGTTACGGAAGGGATACTGAAGCTTTCTTT. It codes for CASSYGRDTEAFF.

The chain joins TRBV7-2 to TRBJ2-5; the D is unclear. From germline, CDR1 is SGHTA and CDR2 FQGNSA. Trimming cost V 5 bases and J 4 bases, with 8 bases left between them. This CDR3 is 12 amino acids long. As DNA, the CDR3 is TGTGCCAGCAGCGCCGGTAGAGAGACCCAGTACTTC. This codes for CASSAGRETQYF.

This rearrangement joins TRBV27 to TRBJ2-5, with unresolved D. The CDR3 runs 13 residues. Germline V gives CDR1 MNHEY, CDR2 SMNVEV (reference sequence). Trimming pared 5 bases from V and 0 bases from J, leaving 7 bases between. The CDR3 here is CASSRLYQETQYF. DNA of the CDR3: TGTGCCAGCAGTCGACTGTACCAAGAGACCCAGTACTTC.

The CDR3 reads CASSWGSGPQETQYF. The CDR3 DNA reads TGCGCCAGCAGCTGGGGTTCGGGTCCCCAAGAGACCCAGTACTTC. The chain links TRBV5-1 to TRBJ2-5; D is uncertain. Germline CDR1 SGHRS, CDR2 YFSETQ. The CDR3 extends over 15 amino acids. V was cut by 3 bases and J by 1 base, with 13 bases left in between.